The 15 T cell receptor beta chains presented below share a single source sample, sequenced in a study of T cells in Graves' hyperthyroidism and ophthalmopathy. TCR beta CDR3 regions were amplified from RNA transcripts. HTBI primers were the set used in a first-round RT-PCR of the TCR CDR3. From the multiplex PCR reads, TCRdb called clonotypes with MiXCR, one entry per CDR3 protein. The table has 350,000 to 450,000 distinct CDR3 sequences, roughly 14% seen once. Sequences were obtained from blood. The receptors stem from an older woman with Graves' hyperthyroidism.

The chain links TRBV24-1 to TRBJ2-5; D gene uncertain. With 3 bases removed from V and 0 bases from J, the gap between germline ends came to 4 bases. Germline CDR1 reads KGHDR; CDR2 reads SFDVKD. This CDR3 has 13 amino acids. CDR3 residues: CATSDHNQETQYF. The CDR3 bases are TGTGCCACCAGTGATCACAACCAAGAGACCCAGTACTTC.

In its sample, this clonotype was seen many times. The rearrangement joins TRBV28 to TRBJ1-5; D gene unclear. Germline V gives CDR1 MDHEN, CDR2 SYDVKM. The CDR3 runs to 14 residues. The V end was cut by 3 bases, the J end by 3 bases, with 9 bases between. CDR3 region: CASSFRRFNQPQHF. The CDR3 nucleotides read TGTGCCAGCAGTTTCAGACGCTTCAATCAGCCCCAGCATTTT.

This clonotype appeared a few times. One junction end disagrees with the germline gene, perhaps due to a read error. V and J are TRBV11-1 and TRBJ2-1, with unresolved D. In germline, CDR1 is SGHAT, CDR2 FQDESV (reference sequence). CDR3 size: 12 residues. CDR3 nucleotides: TGTGCCAGCAGCTTATATCACAATGAACAGTTCTTC. Protein sequence: CASSLYHNEQFF. The full variable domain, with the rest looked up from reference TRBV11-1 and TRBJ2-1, is EAEVAQSPRYKITEKSQAVAFWCDPISGHATLYWYRQILGQGPELLVQFQDESVVDDSQLPKDRFSAERLKGVDSTLKIQPAELGDSAMYLCASSLYHNEQFFGPGTRLTVL.

The table lists this clonotype with many counts. The rearrangement uses TRBV27 and TRBJ2-3, with unresolved D. V was trimmed by 4 bases and J by 4 bases, leaving 9 bases between them. Germline values: CDR1 MNHEY, CDR2 SMNVEV (reference sequence). The CDR3 spans 13 residues. CDR3 nucleotide sequence: TGTGCCAGCAGTTACAGCAGATCAGATACGCAGTATTTT. It yields the protein CASSYSRSDTQYF.

The chain has TRBV10-3 and TRBJ2-5, with TRBD1 matching over 8 bases. Germline CDR1 ENHRY, CDR2 SYGVKD. Unmatched junction bases numbered 8, after V lost 6 bases and J lost 5 bases. This CDR3 is built from 14 residues. The CDR3: CAIRGTGGGETQYF. The CDR3 region has the DNA TGTGCCATCAGGGGGACAGGTGGAGGGGAGACCCAGTACTTC.

A few counts support this clonotype. The chain carries TRBV3-1 and TRBJ2-5, with D perhaps being TRBD1 or TRBD2 (5 bases each). Germline assignment: CDR1 LGHDT and CDR2 YNNKEL (reference sequence). With 8 bases removed from V and 4 bases from J, the gap between germline ends came to 32 bases. The CDR3 has 19 amino acids. The CDR3 bases are TGTGCCAGCGGCCTAAGAGGAAAAATAAATCGGGGCCGCTTAGAGACCCAGTACTTC. This encodes CASGLRGKINRGRLETQYF.

In its sample, this clonotype was seen many times. The V call is TRBV2, the J call TRBJ2-5; no clear D. CDR3 size: 12 residues. V was pared by 6 bases and J by 4 bases, with 9 bases between. CDR1 and CDR2 from the germline V gene are SNHLY and FYNNEI. The DNA of the CDR3 is TGTGCCAGCAGAGGGTCGGTAGAGACCCAGTACTTC. Its translation is CASRGSVETQYF. The full variable domain, rest sourced from reference TRBV2 and TRBJ2-5, is EPEVTQTPSHQVTQMGQEVILRCVPISNHLYFYWYRQILGQKVEFLVSFYNNEISEKSEIFDDQFSVERPDGSNFTLKIRSTKLEDSAMYFCASRGSVETQYFGPGTRLLVL.

This clonotype appeared many times. The chain combines TRBV20-1 with TRBJ1-1; the D gene is possibly TRBD1 (5 bases). The CDR3 is made up of 12 amino acids. Trimming pared 0 bases from V and 7 bases from J, leaving 9 bases between. Germline V CDR1 and CDR2: DFQATT, SNEGSKA (reference sequence). CDR3 sequence reads: CSARDRQSEAFF. CDR3 sequence (DNA): TGCAGTGCTAGAGACCGACAGAGTGAAGCTTTCTTT.

The V call is TRBV19, the J call TRBJ2-5; D is possibly TRBD2 (6 bases). The V end was cut by 3 bases, the J end by 3 bases, with 26 bases between. The CDR3 has 19 amino acids. Germline assignment: CDR1 LNHDA and CDR2 SQIVND (reference sequence). The DNA of the CDR3 is TGTGCCAGTAGTATGATGTTCGGTCAGGAGGGAGGTTGGGAAGAGACCCAGTACTTC. Translated: CASSMMFGQEGGWEETQYF.

This clonotype was observed many times. CDR3 in amino acids: CASSIDMGRRYYGYTF. CDR3 in DNA: TGTGCCAGTAGTATCGATATGGGACGCAGGTACTATGGCTACACCTTC. The rearrangement uses TRBV19 and TRBJ1-2; maybe TRBD1 (5 bases). Germline V gene lookup returns CDR1 LNHDA and CDR2 SQIVND (reference sequence). Trimming stripped 3 bases from V and 3 bases from J, with 17 bases between. CDR3 length: 16 amino acids.

This chain connects TRBV14 to TRBJ2-7; D ambiguous. Trimming removed 1 base from V and 0 bases from J, with 10 bases in between. Germline assignment: CDR1 SGHDN and CDR2 FVKESK. This CDR3 has 15 residues. CDR3 nucleotide sequence: TGTGCCAGCAGCCAAGCCAGGCAGAGCTCCTACGAGCAGTACTTC. It translates to CASSQARQSSYEQYF.

The CDR3 nucleotides read TGTGCCAGCAGCTGGCCCGCGGGATCCGAGCAGTACTTC. As protein: CASSWPAGSEQYF. The chain recombines TRBV7-9 with TRBJ2-7, with a possible D match to TRBD2 (6 bases). CDR1 SEHNR and CDR2 FQNEAQ come from the germline V gene (reference sequence). Trimming took off 4 bases at V and 6 bases at J, with 13 bases between the two ends. The length of the CDR3 is 13 residues.

This clonotype was counted many times. J is TRBJ2-7 and V is TRBV18; D is possibly TRBD2 (5 bases). Trimming took off 3 bases at V and 0 bases at J, with 6 bases between the two ends. CDR1 KGHSH and CDR2 LQKENI come from the germline V gene. This CDR3 spans 13 amino acids. CDR3 protein: CASSPRASYEQYF. In DNA form, the CDR3 reads TGTGCCAGCTCACCGCGGGCCTCCTACGAGCAGTACTTC.

The rearrangement uses TRBV30 and TRBJ2-7; D possibly corresponds to TRBD2 (6 bases). CDR3 length equals 13 residues. V lost 2 bases and J lost 4, with 12 bases in between. Germline V gene lookup returns CDR1 GTSNPN and CDR2 SVGIG (reference sequence). The CDR3 loop is CAWSLTSRYEQYF. CDR3 in DNA: TGTGCCTGGAGTTTAACTAGCCGGTACGAGCAGTACTTC.

This clonotype was seen a few times. The J gene is TRBJ1-5, the V gene TRBV20-1; D gene unclear. CDR1 DFQATT and CDR2 SNEGSKA come from the germline V gene (reference sequence). V lost 4 bases to trimming and J lost 3 bases, with 10 bases between them. This CDR3 spans 13 amino acids. In DNA, the CDR3 is TGCAGTGCTAAGCGGGATGCCAATCAGCCCCAGCATTTT. This encodes CSAKRDANQPQHF.